The T cell receptor (beta chain) described here comes from a study of blood T cell repertoires in COVID-19. In the study overall: Whether acute or convalescent, the COVID-19 samples came from the United States, Italy and Spain.

Germline V gene lookup returns CDR1 MNHEY and CDR2 SVGAGI. This CDR3 comprises 16 residues. The J segment lost 7 bases and the V segment lost 0 bases, leaving 7 bases of the junction unmatched. This clone was counted between two and nine times. In the authors' workflow: For nucleated cells, counts were estimated from reference gene primer amplification. Method: immunoSEQ multiplex PCR; TCRdb's copy keeps in-frame clones and lacks some. V, J and clone size are taken as reported in that table, and D and trimming were inferred from the DNA itself. The sample gives about 68,000 clones, roughly 84% of which show up once; about 7% is in the top ten.

The sequenced sample consisted of peripheral blood. This receptor was identified in a man aged 50 to 60 with active COVID-19. V gene TRBV6-5 combines with J gene TRBJ1-2, with 11 bases fitting TRBD1. CDR3 sequence (DNA): TGTGCCAGCAGTTACTCCCGGACAGGGGGCTTGGTTGGCTACACCTTC. This sequence encodes CASSYSRTGGLVGYTF.